A single sample gave rise to the 10 T cell receptor beta chains below, sequenced in a study of Graves' ophthalmopathy and Graves' hyperthyroidism. Researchers took RNA transcripts and amplified TCR beta CDR3 regions from them. Following a first-round RT-PCR that used HTBI primers, a second-round multiplex PCR was carried out. TCRdb analysed the multiplex PCR reads with MiXCR anew, one entry per CDR3 protein. The top ten hold about 9.4% of the sample, which has 450,000 or so distinct CDR3 sequences, approximately 15% seen once. The sequencing input was blood. The receptors originated from a woman younger than 45 with Graves' ophthalmopathy.

This clonotype has ten or more counts. The J gene is TRBJ2-7, the V gene TRBV14; a weak D match, TRBD2 (5 bases). The CDR3 is made up of 13 amino acids. V was cut by 4 bases and J by 5 bases, with 12 bases left in between. The germline CDR1 and CDR2 sequences are SGHDN and FVKESK. In nucleotides, the CDR3 is TGTGCCAGCAGCCGGGCCATGAGGGACGAGCAGTACTTC. It encodes CASSRAMRDEQYF.

This sequence joins TRBV12-3 or TRBV12-4 and TRBJ1-6; the D gene is possibly TRBD1 (5 bases). The CDR3 consists of 14 residues. Trimming pared 2 bases from V and 8 bases from J, leaving 10 bases between. CDR3 loop: CASSLRGYHSPLHF. Here the CDR3 DNA reads TGTGCCAGCAGTTTACGGGGGTATCATTCACCCCTCCACTTT.

There are many counts of this clonotype. V and J are TRBV12-3 or TRBV12-4 and TRBJ1-5; no definite D call. V lost 2 bases and J lost 0, with 11 bases in between. This CDR3 comprises 16 residues. The CDR3 spells CASSLSLGSSNQPQHF. The DNA of the CDR3 is TGTGCCAGCAGTTTAAGTTTAGGCAGTAGCAATCAGCCCCAGCATTTT.

This clonotype was observed at least ten times. V is TRBV7-8 and J is TRBJ1-5, with TRBD1 as a possible D gene (6 bases). Germline V gene lookup returns CDR1 SGHVS and CDR2 FQNEAQ. V gave up 6 bases and J gave up 2 bases, with 11 bases separating them. The CDR3 runs to 14 residues. CDR3 DNA: TGTGCCAGCAGGTTGGGGGCTGGCAATCAGCCCCAGCATTTT. Its translation is CASRLGAGNQPQHF.

The sample holds many counts of this clonotype. This rearrangement joins TRBV6-5 to TRBJ1-1, with D unclear. The CDR3 consists of 16 residues. From germline, CDR1 is MNHEY and CDR2 SVGAGI. Trimming removed 5 bases at V and 4 bases at J, with 20 bases between. The CDR3 sequence: CASSMDAGWRGTEAFF. DNA of the CDR3: TGTGCCAGCAGTATGGACGCTGGGTGGCGGGGCACTGAAGCTTTCTTT.

The rearrangement uses TRBV3-1 and TRBJ2-7, with 12 bases identical to TRBD2. From germline, CDR1 is LGHDT and CDR2 YNNKEL (reference sequence). Losses at the gene ends were 0 bases for V and 3 bases for J; bases not matched to a gene: 12. The CDR3 extends over 19 amino acids. The CDR3 sequence is CASSQDSRTSGIQFYEQYF. As DNA, the CDR3 is TGTGCCAGCAGCCAAGATTCAAGGACTAGCGGGATCCAATTCTACGAGCAGTACTTC.

This clonotype appeared many times. The rearrangement links TRBV10-3 to TRBJ1-2; D unresolved. Trimming cost V 0 bases and J 8 bases, with 10 bases left between them. CDR3 length: 13 amino acids. Germline loops: CDR1 ENHRY, CDR2 SYGVKD. The CDR3 sequence is CAISESEVEGYTF. The CDR3 nucleotides read TGTGCCATCAGTGAGTCAGAGGTAGAAGGCTACACCTTC.

This clonotype was observed many times. The rearrangement links TRBV6-1 to TRBJ1-2; TRBD1 agrees at 7 bases. CDR1 and CDR2 from the germline V gene are MNHNS and SASEGT. V lost 3 bases to trimming and J lost 2 bases; unmatched junction nucleotides: 0. The CDR3 runs to 13 residues. The CDR3: CASSETGNYGYTF. The CDR3 bases are TGTGCCAGCAGTGAGACAGGGAACTATGGCTACACCTTC.

This clonotype was detected ten times or more. The chain combines TRBV30 with TRBJ2-2; D is unresolved. The germline V and J ends were trimmed by 1 base and 6 bases, with 12 bases remaining between them. Germline CDR1 and CDR2: GTSNPN and SVGIG (reference sequence). CDR3 size: 14 residues. In nucleotides, the CDR3 is TGTGCCTGGAGTGAGACATCCTTGGCCGGGGAGCTGTTTTTT. This codes for CAWSETSLAGELFF. Full variable domain (outside the CDR3, taken from reference TRBV30 and TRBJ2-2): SQTIHQWPATLVQPVGSPLSLECTVEGTSNPNLYWYRQAAGRGLQLLFYSVGIGQISSEVPQNLSASRPQDRQFILSSKKLLLSDSGFYLCAWSETSLAGELFFGEGSRLTVL.

This clonotype was observed many times. The chain couples TRBV20-1 to TRBJ2-7; TRBD2 aligns across 9 bases. J gave up 5 bases and V 0 bases, and 5 bases lay outside the gene matches. Germline values: CDR1 DFQATT, CDR2 SNEGSKA (reference sequence). The CDR3 runs to 14 residues. CDR3 sequence reads: CSARDSSSGNEQYF. The CDR3 nucleotides are TGCAGTGCTAGAGATTCGTCTAGCGGGAACGAGCAGTACTTC.